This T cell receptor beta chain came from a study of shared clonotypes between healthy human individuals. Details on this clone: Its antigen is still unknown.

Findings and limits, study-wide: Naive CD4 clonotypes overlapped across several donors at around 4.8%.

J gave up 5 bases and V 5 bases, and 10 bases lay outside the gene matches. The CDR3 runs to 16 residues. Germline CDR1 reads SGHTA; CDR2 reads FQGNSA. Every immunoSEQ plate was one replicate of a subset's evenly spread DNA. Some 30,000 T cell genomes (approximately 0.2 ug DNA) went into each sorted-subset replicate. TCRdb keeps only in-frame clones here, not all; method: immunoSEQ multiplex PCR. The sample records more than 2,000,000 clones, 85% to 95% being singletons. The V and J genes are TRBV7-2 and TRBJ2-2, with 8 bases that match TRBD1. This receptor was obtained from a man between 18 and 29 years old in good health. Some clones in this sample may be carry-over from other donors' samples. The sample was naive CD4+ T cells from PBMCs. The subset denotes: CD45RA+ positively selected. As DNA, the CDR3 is TGTGCCAGCAGCCGTCGAGGACAGGGTCGTACCGGGGAGCTGTTTTTT. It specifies CASSRRGQGRTGELFF.